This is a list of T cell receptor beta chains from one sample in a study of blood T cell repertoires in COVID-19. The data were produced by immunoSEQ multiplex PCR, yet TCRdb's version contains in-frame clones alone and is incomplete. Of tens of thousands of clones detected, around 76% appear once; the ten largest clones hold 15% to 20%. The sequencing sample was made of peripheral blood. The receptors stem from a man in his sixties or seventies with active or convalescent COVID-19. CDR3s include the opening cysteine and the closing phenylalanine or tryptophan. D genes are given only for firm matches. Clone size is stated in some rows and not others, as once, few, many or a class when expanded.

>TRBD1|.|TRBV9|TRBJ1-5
CASSGGQGVEQPQHF
TGTGCCAGCAGCGGGGGACAGGGAGTAGAACAGCCCCAGCATTTT
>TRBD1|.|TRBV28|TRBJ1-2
CASSSRDSINGYTF
TGTGCCAGCAGTTCAAGGGACAGCATAAATGGCTACACCTTC
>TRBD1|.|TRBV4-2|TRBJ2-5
CASSEGATGGQETQYF
TGTGCCAGCAGCGAGGGGGCGACAGGGGGCCAAGAGACCCAGTACTTC
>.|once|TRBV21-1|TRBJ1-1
CASGLGTGTEAFF
TGTGCCAGCGGACTAGGTACGGGCACTGAAGCTTTCTTT
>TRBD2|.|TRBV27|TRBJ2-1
CASSLTSGGSYEQFF
TGTGCCAGCAGCCTGACTAGCGGGGGGTCCTATGAGCAGTTCTTC
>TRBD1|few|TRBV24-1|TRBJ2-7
CATSEGTGSYEQYF
TGTGCCACCAGTGAGGGGACAGGGTCATACGAGCAGTACTTC
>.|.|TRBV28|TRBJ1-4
CAVTGSDEKLFF
TGTGCCGTAACAGGGTCCGATGAAAAACTGTTTTTT
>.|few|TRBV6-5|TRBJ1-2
CASIQGTGLYGYTF
TGTGCCAGCATCCAGGGCACAGGGCTTTATGGCTACACCTTC
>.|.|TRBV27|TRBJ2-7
CATRRGDSYEQYF
TGTGCCACCCGGAGGGGAGATTCCTACGAGCAGTACTTC
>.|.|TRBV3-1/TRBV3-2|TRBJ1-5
CASSLGSRNQPQHF
TGTGCCAGCTCTCTCGGGAGCAGAAATCAGCCCCAGCATTTT
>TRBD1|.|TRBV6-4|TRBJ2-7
CASSEVAGQGPYEQYF
TGTGCCAGCAGTGAGGTTGCGGGACAGGGCCCCTACGAGCAGTACTTC
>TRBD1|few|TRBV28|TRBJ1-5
CASRERRGRYQPQHF
TGTGCCAGCAGGGAACGGAGGGGGCGTTATCAGCCCCAGCATTTT
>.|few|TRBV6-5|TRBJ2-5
CASSYGGKGGETQYF
TGTGCCAGCAGTTACGGGGGGAAGGGAGGAGAGACCCAGTACTTC
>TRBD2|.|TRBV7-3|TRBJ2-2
CASSRATSGGVTGELFF
TGTGCCAGCAGCCGAGCGACTAGCGGGGGGGTAACCGGGGAGCTGTTTTTT
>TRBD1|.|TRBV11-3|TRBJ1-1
CASKPPGTGLWGEAFF
TGTGCCAGCAAACCACCCGGGACAGGTCTGTGGGGTGAAGCTTTCTTT
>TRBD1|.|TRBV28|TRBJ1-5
CASSSGQDGYPQHF
TGTGCCAGCAGTTCTGGACAGGATGGGTATCCCCAGCATTTT
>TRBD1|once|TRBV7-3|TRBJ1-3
CASSRDRGSGNTIYF
TGTGCCAGCAGCCGGGACAGGGGCTCTGGAAACACCATATATTTT
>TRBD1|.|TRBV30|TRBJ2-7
CALTGEYEQYF
TGTGCCTTGACAGGGGAATACGAGCAGTACTTC
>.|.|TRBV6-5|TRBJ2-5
CASSYVNYDQETQYF
TGTGCCAGCAGTTACGTGAACTACGACCAAGAGACCCAGTACTTC
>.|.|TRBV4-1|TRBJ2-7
CASSQGGGVQGKSSYEQYF
TGCGCCAGCAGCCAAGGAGGGGGTGTCCAGGGGAAAAGCTCCTACGAGCAGTACTTC